This T cell receptor beta chain is from a study of cytomegalovirus exposure and HLA in healthy donors. The wider study: An early release of data contained around 80 million unique TCRs, which came from HLA-typed donors. Notes on the study in general: Some V segments, TRBV6-2 and TRBV6-3 among them, were indistinguishable and were therefore excluded. With high specificity and sensitivity, the classifier reportedly diagnosed cytomegalovirus status. It was likely that a cluster of highly shared sequence variants was a sequencing artifact.

Trimming pared 4 bases from V and 2 bases from J, leaving 15 bases between. CDR1 is MNHNS, CDR2 SASEGT, per germline. The CDR3 consists of 15 residues. Primers: 60 Vbeta forward and 13 Jbeta reverse. Sequencing used immunoSEQ multiplex PCR; TCRdb keeps in-frame clones, though not all of them. In the table there are about 110,000 clones, more than 65% of which are singletons. This clone was counted only a few times. Antigen unknown. What was sequenced was PBMCs. V gene TRBV6-1 combines with J gene TRBJ2-7; D might be TRBD1 (5 bases). This receptor was obtained from a boy aged 5-17 years in good health and CMV-seronegative. CDR3 residues: CASSAGTTGTYEQYF. The CDR3 DNA is TGTGCCAGCAGTGCAGGAACCACAGGAACCTACGAGCAGTACTTC.